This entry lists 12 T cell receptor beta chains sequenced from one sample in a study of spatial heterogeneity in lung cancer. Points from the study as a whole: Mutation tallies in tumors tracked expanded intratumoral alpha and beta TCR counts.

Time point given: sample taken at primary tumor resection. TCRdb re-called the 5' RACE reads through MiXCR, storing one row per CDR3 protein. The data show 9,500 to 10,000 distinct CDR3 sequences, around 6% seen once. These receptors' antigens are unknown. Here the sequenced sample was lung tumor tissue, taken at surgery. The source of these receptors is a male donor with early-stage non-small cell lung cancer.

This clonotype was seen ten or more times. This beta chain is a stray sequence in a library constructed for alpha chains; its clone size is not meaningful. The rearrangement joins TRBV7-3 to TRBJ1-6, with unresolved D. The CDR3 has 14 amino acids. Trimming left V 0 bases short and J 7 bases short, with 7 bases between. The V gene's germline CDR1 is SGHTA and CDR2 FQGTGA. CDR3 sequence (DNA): TGTGCCAGCAGCTTAACTGCGATAAATTCACCCCTCCACTTT. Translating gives CASSLTAINSPLHF.

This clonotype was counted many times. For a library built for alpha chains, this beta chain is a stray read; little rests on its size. CDR3 coding DNA: TGTGCCACCAGTGAAAGGACAGGGCAAGCTTTCTTT. It translates to CATSERTGQAFF. This rearrangement joins TRBV24-1 to TRBJ1-1, with 8 bases matching TRBD1. CDR1 and CDR2 from the germline V gene are KGHDR and SFDVKD. This CDR3 is built from 12 residues. The V gene end was trimmed by 4 bases and the J gene end by 9 bases; junction bases not matched to a gene: 3.

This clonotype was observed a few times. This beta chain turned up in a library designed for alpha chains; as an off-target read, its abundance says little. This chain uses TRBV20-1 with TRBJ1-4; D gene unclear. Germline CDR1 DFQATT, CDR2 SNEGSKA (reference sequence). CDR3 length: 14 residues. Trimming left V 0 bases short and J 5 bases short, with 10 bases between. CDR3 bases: TGCAGTGCTAGAGATGTGAACGGGAATGAAAAACTGTTTTTT. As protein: CSARDVNGNEKLFF.

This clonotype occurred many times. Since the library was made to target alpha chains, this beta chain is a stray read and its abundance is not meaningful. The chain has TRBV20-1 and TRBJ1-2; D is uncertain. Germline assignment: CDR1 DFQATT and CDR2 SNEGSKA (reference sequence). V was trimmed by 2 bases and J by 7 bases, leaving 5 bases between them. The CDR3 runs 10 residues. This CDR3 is CSARNVGYTF. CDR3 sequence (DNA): TGCAGTGCTAGAAATGTTGGCTACACCTTC.

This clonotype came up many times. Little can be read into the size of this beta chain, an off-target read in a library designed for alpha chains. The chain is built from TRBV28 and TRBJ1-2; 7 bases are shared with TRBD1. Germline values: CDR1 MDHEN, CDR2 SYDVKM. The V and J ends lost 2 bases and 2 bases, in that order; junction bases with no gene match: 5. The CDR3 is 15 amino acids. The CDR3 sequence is CASSLKGGANYGYTF. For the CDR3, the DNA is TGTGCCAGCAGTTTAAAAGGGGGCGCGAACTATGGCTACACCTTC.

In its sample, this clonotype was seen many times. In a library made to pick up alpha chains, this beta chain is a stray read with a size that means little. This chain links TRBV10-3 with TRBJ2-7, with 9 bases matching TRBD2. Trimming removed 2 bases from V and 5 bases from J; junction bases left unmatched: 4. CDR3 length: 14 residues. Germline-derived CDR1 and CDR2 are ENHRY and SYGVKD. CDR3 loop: CAISESGGLDEQYV. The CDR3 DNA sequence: TGTGCCATCAGTGAGAGCGGGGGGCTCGACGAGCAGTACGTC.

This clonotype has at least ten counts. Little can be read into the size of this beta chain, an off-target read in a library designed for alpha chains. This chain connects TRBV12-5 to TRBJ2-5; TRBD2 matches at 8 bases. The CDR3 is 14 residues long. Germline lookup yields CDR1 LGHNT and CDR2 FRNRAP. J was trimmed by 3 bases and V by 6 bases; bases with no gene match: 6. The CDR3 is CASGPFGGEETQYF. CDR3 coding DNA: TGTGCTAGTGGCCCGTTCGGGGGGGAAGAGACCCAGTACTTC.

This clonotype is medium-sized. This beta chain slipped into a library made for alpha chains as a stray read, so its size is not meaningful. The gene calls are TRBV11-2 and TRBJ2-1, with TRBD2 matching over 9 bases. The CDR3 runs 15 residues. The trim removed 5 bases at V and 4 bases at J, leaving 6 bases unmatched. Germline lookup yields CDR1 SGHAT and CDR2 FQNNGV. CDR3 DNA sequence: TGTGCCAGCAGCCCGACTAGCGGAGGATACAATGAGCAGTTCTTC. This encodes CASSPTSGGYNEQFF.

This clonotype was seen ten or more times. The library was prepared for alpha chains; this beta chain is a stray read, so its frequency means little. The CDR3 loop is CAWGTGISNQPQHF. For the CDR3, the DNA is TGTGCCTGGGGGACAGGGATTAGCAATCAGCCCCAGCATTTT. The V call is TRBV30, the J call TRBJ1-5; 9 bases align to TRBD1. CDR3 length: 14 amino acids. The junction had 2 bases not matched to a gene; V was cut back by 5 bases and J by 0 bases. Germline loops: CDR1 GTSNPN, CDR2 SVGIG (reference sequence).

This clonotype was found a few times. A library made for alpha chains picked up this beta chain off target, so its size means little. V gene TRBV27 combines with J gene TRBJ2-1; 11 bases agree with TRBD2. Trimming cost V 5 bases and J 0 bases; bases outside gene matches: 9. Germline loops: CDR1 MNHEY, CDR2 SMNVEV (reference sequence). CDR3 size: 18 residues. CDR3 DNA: TGTGCCAGCAGTATTGCCGGGACTAGCGGTAGCTCCTACAATGAGCAGTTCTTC. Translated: CASSIAGTSGSSYNEQFF.

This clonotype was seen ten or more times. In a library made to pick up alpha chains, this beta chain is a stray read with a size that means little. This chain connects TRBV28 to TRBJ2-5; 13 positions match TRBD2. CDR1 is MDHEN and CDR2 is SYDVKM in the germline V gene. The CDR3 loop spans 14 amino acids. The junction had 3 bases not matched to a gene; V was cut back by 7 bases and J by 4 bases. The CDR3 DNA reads TGTGCCAGCATGACTAGCGGGAGGCGAGAGACCCAGTACTTC. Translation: CASMTSGRRETQYF.

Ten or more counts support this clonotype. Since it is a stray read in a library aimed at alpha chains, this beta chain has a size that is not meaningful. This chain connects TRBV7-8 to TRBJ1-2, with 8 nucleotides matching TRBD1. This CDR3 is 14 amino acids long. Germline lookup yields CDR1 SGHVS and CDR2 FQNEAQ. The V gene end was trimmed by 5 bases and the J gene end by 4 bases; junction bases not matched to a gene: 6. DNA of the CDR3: TGTGCCAGCAGCCCGGACAGGGCCTTCTATGGCTACACCTTC. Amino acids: CASSPDRAFYGYTF.